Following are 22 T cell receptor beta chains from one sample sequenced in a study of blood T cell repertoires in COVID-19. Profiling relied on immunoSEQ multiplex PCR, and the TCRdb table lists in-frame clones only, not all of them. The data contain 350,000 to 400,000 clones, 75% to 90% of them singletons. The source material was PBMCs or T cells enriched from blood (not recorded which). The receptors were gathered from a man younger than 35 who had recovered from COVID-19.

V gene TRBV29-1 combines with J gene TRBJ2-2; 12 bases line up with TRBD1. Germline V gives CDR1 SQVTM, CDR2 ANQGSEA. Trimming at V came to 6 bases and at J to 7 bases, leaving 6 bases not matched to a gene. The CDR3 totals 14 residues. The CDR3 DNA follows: TGCAGCGTCTTGGGACAGGGGGCTGGCGGGGAGCTGTTTTTT. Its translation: CSVLGQGAGGELFF.

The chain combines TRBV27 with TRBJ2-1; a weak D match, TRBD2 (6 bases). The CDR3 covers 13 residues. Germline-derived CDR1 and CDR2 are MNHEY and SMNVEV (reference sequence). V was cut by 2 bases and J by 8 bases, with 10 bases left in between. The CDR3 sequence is CASSLRDSDEQFF. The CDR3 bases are TGTGCCAGCAGTTTACGGGACTCAGATGAGCAGTTCTTC.

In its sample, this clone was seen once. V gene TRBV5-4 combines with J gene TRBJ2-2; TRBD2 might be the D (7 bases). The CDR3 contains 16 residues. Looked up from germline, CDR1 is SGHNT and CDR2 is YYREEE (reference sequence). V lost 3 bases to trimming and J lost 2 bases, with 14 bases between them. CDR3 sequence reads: CASSSRRGGNTGELFF. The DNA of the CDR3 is TGTGCCAGCAGCTCGAGAAGGGGGGGAAACACCGGGGAGCTGTTTTTT.

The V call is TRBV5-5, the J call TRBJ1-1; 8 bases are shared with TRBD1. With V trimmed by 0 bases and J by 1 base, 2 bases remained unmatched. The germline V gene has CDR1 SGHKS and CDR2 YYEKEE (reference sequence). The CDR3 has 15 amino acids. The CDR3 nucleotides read TGTGCCAGCAGCTTGGTTGGACAGGGGAACACTGAAGCTTTCTTT. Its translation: CASSLVGQGNTEAFF.

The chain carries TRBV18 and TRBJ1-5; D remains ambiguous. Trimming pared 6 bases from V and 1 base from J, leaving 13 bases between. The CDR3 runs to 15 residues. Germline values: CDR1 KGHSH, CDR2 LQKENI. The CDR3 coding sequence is TGTGCCAGCTCCTCGTGGGGAGGCAGCAATCAGCCCCAGCATTTT. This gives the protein CASSSWGGSNQPQHF.

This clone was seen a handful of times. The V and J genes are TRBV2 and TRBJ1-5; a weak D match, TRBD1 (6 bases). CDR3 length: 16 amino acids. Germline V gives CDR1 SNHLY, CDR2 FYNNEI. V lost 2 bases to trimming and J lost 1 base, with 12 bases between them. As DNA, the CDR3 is TGTGCCAGCAGTGAAATGACGGGGGGCAGCAATCAGCCCCAGCATTTT. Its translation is CASSEMTGGSNQPQHF. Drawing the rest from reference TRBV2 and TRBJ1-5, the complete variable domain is EPEVTQTPSHQVTQMGQEVILRCVPISNHLYFYWYRQILGQKVEFLVSFYNNEISEKSEIFDDQFSVERPDGSNFTLKIRSTKLEDSAMYFCASSEMTGGSNQPQHFGDGTRLSIL.

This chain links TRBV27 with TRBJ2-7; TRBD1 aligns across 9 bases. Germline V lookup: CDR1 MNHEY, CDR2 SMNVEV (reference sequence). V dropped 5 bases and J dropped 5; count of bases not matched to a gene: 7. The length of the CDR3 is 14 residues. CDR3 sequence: CASSHGQGLDEQYF. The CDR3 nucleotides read TGTGCCAGCAGTCACGGACAGGGGCTCGACGAGCAGTACTTC.

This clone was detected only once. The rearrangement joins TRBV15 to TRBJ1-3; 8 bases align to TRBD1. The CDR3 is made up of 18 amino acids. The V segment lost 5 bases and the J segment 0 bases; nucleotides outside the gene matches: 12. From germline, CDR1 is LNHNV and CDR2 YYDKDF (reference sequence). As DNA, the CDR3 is TGTGCCACCAGCCGCAGGGTTGGAACAGGGGGCTCTGGAAACACCATATATTTT. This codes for CATSRRVGTGGSGNTIYF.

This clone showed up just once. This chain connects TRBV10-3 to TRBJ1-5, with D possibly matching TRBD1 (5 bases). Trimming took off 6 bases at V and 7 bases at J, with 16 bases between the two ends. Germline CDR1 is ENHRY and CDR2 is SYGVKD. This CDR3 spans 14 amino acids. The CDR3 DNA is TGTGCCATCAGCGGGGGAGGTGGTGGGCAGCCCCAGCATTTT. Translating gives CAISGGGGGQPQHF.

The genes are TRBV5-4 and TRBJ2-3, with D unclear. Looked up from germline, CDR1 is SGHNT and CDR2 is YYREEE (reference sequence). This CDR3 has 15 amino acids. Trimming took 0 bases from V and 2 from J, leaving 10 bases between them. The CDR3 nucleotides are TGTGCCAGCAGCTTGGGGGCGCAAGCCACAGATACGCAGTATTTT. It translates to CASSLGAQATDTQYF.

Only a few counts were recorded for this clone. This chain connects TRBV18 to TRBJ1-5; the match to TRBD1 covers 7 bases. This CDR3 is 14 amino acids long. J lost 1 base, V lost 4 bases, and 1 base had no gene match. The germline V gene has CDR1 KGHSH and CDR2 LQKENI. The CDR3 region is CASSLGQSNQPQHF. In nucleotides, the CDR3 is TGTGCCAGCTCACTGGGACAGAGCAATCAGCCCCAGCATTTT.

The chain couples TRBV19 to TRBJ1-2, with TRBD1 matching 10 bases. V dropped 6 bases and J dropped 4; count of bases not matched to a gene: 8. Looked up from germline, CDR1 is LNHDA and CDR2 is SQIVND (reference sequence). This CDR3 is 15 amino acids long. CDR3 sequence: CASRETGGSFYGYTF. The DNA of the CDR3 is TGTGCCAGTAGGGAGACAGGGGGCTCTTTCTATGGCTACACCTTC. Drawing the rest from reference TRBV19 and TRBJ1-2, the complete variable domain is DGGITQSPKYLFRKEGQNVTLSCEQNLNHDAMYWYRQDPGQGLRLIYYSQIVNDFQKGDIAEGYSVSREKKESFPLTVTSAQKNPTAFYLCASRETGGSFYGYTFGSGTRLTVV.

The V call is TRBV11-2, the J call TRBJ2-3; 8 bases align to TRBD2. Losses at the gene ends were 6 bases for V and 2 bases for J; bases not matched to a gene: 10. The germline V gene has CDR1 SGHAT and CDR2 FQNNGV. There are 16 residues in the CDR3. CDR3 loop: CASRTTAGEFTDTQYF. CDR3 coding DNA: TGTGCCAGCAGAACTACAGCGGGGGAGTTCACAGATACGCAGTATTTT.

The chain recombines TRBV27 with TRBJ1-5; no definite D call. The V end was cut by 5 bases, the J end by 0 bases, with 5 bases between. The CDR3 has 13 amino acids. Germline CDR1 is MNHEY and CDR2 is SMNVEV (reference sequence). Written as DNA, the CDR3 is TGTGCCAGCAGTCGCGTTAGCAATCAGCCCCAGCATTTT. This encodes CASSRVSNQPQHF.

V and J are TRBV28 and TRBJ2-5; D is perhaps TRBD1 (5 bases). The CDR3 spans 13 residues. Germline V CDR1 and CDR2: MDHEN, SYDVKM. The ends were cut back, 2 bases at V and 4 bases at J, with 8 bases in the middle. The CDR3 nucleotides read TGTGCCAGCAGTTTAGCAGGGTTAGAGACCCAGTACTTC. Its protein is CASSLAGLETQYF.

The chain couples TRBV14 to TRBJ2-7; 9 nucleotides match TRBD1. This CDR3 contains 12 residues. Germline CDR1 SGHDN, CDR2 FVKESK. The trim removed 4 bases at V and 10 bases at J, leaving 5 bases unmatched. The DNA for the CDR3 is TGTGCCAGCAGCCCAGACAGGGGGAAACAGTACTTC. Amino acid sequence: CASSPDRGKQYF.

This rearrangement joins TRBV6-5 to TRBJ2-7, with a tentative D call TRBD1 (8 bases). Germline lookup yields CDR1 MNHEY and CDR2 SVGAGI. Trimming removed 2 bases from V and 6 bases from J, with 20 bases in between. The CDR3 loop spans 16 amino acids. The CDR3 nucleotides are TGTGCCAGCAGTTACCGCCTGTTGACAGGGGAGGGCGAGCAGTACTTC. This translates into CASSYRLLTGEGEQYF.

The CDR3 protein is CASSPTGGGETQYF. Written as DNA, the CDR3 is TGTGCCAGCAGCCCGACAGGGGGTGGAGAGACCCAGTACTTC. The gene calls are TRBV7-2 and TRBJ2-5; TRBD1 matches at 9 bases. This CDR3 spans 14 amino acids. CDR1 and CDR2 (germline): SGHTA, FQGNSA. J was trimmed by 4 bases and V by 5 bases; bases with no gene match: 5.

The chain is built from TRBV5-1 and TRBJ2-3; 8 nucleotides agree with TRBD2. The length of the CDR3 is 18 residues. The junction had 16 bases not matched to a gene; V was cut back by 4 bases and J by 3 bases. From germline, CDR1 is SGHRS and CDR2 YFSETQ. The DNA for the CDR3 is TGCGCCAGCAGCGGGGGGTTCATAGCGGGGTTGGAAACAGATACGCAGTATTTT. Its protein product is CASSGGFIAGLETDTQYF.

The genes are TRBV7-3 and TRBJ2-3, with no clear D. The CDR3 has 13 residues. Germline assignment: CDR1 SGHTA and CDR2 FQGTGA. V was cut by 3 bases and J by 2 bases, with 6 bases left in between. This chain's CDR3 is CASSFRVTDTQYF. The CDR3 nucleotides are TGTGCCAGCAGCTTCCGTGTCACAGATACGCAGTATTTT.

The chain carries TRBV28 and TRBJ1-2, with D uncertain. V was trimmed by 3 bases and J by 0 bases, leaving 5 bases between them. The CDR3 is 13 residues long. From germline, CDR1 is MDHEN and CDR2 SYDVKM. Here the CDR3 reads CASSFPANYGYTF. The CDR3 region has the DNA TGTGCCAGCAGTTTCCCAGCTAACTATGGCTACACCTTC.

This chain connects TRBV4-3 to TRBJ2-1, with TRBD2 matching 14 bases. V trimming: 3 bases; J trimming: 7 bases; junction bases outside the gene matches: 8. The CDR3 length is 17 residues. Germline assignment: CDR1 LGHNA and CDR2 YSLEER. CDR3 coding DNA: TGCGCCAGCAGCCAGGATCGGGGGACTAGCGGGAGTAATGAGCAGTTCTTC. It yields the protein CASSQDRGTSGSNEQFF.